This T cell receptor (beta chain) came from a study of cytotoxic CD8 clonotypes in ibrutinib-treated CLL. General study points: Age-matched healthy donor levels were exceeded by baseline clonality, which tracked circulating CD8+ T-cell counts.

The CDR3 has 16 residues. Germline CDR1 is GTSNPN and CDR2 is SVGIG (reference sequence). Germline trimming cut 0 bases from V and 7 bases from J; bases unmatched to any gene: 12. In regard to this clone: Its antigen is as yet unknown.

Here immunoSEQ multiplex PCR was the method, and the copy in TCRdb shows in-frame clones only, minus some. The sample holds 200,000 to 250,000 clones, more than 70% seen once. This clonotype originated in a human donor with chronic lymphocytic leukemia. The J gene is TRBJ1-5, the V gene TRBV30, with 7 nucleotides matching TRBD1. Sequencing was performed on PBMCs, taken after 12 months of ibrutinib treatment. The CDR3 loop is CAWSVQWGTAKQPQHF. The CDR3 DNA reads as TGTGCCTGGAGTGTACAGTGGGGGACAGCTAAACAGCCCCAGCATTTT.